The 19 T cell receptor beta chains below come from one sample, sequenced in a study of OX40 agonist ivuxolimab in advanced cancers. Repertoires were generated with immunoSEQ multiplex PCR, while TCRdb's copy carries only in-frame clones and drops some. The sample has around 69,000 clones, approximately 82% seen once; the top ten hold about 1.6%. Sequenced here: CD4+ or CD8+ T cells sorted from blood, sampled in a trial of the OX40 agonist ivuxolimab. These receptors all stem from an adult with an advanced solid tumor such as melanoma, head and neck, liver or kidney cancer.

This clone appeared once. The gene calls are TRBV10-1 and TRBJ2-5; 8 positions agree with TRBD1. In germline, CDR1 is WNHNN, CDR2 SYGVQD (reference sequence). This CDR3 spans 14 amino acids. With V trimmed by 9 bases and J by 5 bases, 11 bases remained unmatched. CDR3 nucleotide sequence: TGCGCCAGGAAGGCAGGGGGCCTTGTGGAGACCCAGTACTTC. This encodes CARKAGGLVETQYF.

The rearrangement uses TRBV7-3 and TRBJ1-2, with D possibly matching TRBD1 (5 bases). The V and J ends lost 5 bases and 3 bases respectively, with 13 bases between them. Germline V lookup: CDR1 SGHTA, CDR2 FQGTGA. There are 14 residues in the CDR3. CDR3 protein: CASSPQGGDYGYTF. CDR3 in DNA: TGTGCCAGCAGCCCGCAGGGAGGCGACTATGGCTACACCTTC.

This chain joins TRBV14 and TRBJ1-2, with 7 positions matching TRBD1. This CDR3 contains 14 residues. J was trimmed by 6 bases and V by 3 bases; bases with no gene match: 7. Germline V CDR1 and CDR2: SGHDN, FVKESK. CDR3 coding DNA: TGTGCCAGCAGCCAGCCTCCCAGGGGGGATGGCTACACCTTC. Its protein is CASSQPPRGDGYTF.

The V call is TRBV4-1, the J call TRBJ2-1, with 11 bases fitting TRBD2. This CDR3 is built from 15 residues. Germline-derived CDR1 and CDR2 are MGHRA and YSYEKL. Losses at the gene ends were 0 bases for V and 10 bases for J; bases not matched to a gene: 5. The CDR3 DNA follows: TGCGCCAGCAGCCAAGATTGGGCTAGCGGGAGGGAGCAGTTCTTC. This codes for CASSQDWASGREQFF.

This chain joins TRBV27 and TRBJ2-5; 8 bases align to TRBD2. V was pared by 5 bases and J by 7 bases, with 6 bases of the junction left unmatched. The germline gives CDR1 MNHEY, CDR2 SMNVEV (reference sequence). The CDR3 is 13 amino acids. In DNA, the CDR3 is TGTGCCAGCAGTCGGGGGGGAGGCCGGACCCAGTACTTC. Amino acids: CASSRGGGRTQYF.

The genes are TRBV7-9 and TRBJ1-1; D is unclear. This CDR3 is 13 amino acids long. Trimming cost V 3 bases and J 4 bases, with 9 bases left between them. The germline CDR1 and CDR2 sequences are SEHNR and FQNEAQ (reference sequence). The CDR3 reads CASSFFSGTEAFF. The CDR3 coding sequence is TGTGCCAGCAGCTTTTTTTCGGGCACTGAAGCTTTCTTT.

The rearrangement uses TRBV14 and TRBJ2-5; D remains ambiguous. V shed 1 base and J shed 5 bases, with 14 bases lying between them. Germline V gives CDR1 SGHDN, CDR2 FVKESK. The CDR3 loop spans 15 amino acids. The CDR3 bases are TGTGCCAGCAGCCAAGCCCACAGTTTTTGGGAGACCCAGTACTTC. Translating it yields CASSQAHSFWETQYF. Combining the CDR3 with reference TRBV14 and TRBJ2-5 gives the whole variable domain EAGVTQFPSHSVIEKGQTVTLRCDPISGHDNLYWYRRVMGKEIKFLLHFVKESKQDESGMPNNRFLAERTGGTYSTLKVQPAELEDSGVYFCASSQAHSFWETQYFGPGTRLLVL.

This chain connects TRBV7-2 to TRBJ1-1; weak D call: TRBD1 (5 bases). CDR1 and CDR2 from the germline V gene are SGHTA and FQGNSA. This CDR3 is built from 14 residues. V lost 5 bases to trimming and J lost 3 bases, with 13 bases between them. CDR3 loop: CASSEPGSDTEAFF. CDR3 sequence (DNA): TGTGCCAGCAGCGAGCCAGGGTCGGACACTGAAGCTTTCTTT.

This clone was seen a handful of times. This sequence joins TRBV4-2 and TRBJ1-2; D is possibly TRBD1 (5 bases). Germline-derived CDR1 and CDR2 are LGHNA and YNFKEQ. The CDR3 spans 14 residues. V lost 0 bases to trimming and J lost 2 bases, with 7 bases between them. CDR3 amino acids: CASSQETVNYGYTF. The CDR3 bases are TGTGCCAGCAGCCAAGAGACAGTGAACTATGGCTACACCTTC.

The CDR3 is CASSPGTRTNEQFF. CDR3 in DNA: TGTGCCAGCAGCCCCGGGACAAGAACTAATGAGCAGTTCTTC. J is TRBJ2-1 and V is TRBV28, with D maybe TRBD1 (6 bases). The V and J ends lost 6 bases and 7 bases respectively, with 16 bases between them. Germline V gene data show CDR1 as MDHEN and CDR2 as SYDVKM. There are 14 residues in the CDR3.

This chain connects TRBV10-3 to TRBJ2-7; 10 nucleotides line up with TRBD1. The CDR3 runs 16 residues. Losses at the gene ends were 2 bases for V and 7 bases for J; bases not matched to a gene: 11. Germline V gene lookup returns CDR1 ENHRY and CDR2 SYGVKD. The CDR3 loop is CAISERGTGARGEQYF. As DNA, the CDR3 is TGTGCCATCAGTGAGAGGGGGACAGGGGCCCGCGGGGAGCAGTACTTC.

The gene calls are TRBV28 and TRBJ2-7, with a possible D match to TRBD2 (5 bases). The CDR3 covers 15 residues. Looked up from germline, CDR1 is MDHEN and CDR2 is SYDVKM. Trimming left V 5 bases short and J 0 bases short, with 14 bases between. Written as DNA, the CDR3 is TGTGCCAGCAGTGACGCCCCGGGGAGCTCCTACGAGCAGTACTTC. This codes for CASSDAPGSSYEQYF.

The V call is TRBV27, the J call TRBJ2-7, with D hard to call. The CDR3 is 14 amino acids. V lost 3 bases, J lost 2 bases, and 11 bases lay in between. Germline CDR1 reads MNHEY; CDR2 reads SMNVEV (reference sequence). The CDR3 here is CASSLPDRTYEQYF. CDR3 sequence (DNA): TGTGCCAGCAGTTTGCCTGACCGCACCTACGAGCAGTACTTC.

This chain uses TRBV6-1 with TRBJ1-5, with D possibly matching TRBD1 (6 bases). V dropped 6 bases and J dropped 6 bases, with 15 bases sitting between them. The length of the CDR3 is 14 residues. Germline lookup yields CDR1 MNHNS and CDR2 SASEGT. CDR3 protein: CASRDPGVAQPQHF. The CDR3 coding sequence is TGTGCCAGCAGGGACCCAGGGGTAGCTCAGCCCCAGCATTTT.

The V gene is TRBV6-5, the J gene TRBJ2-7; TRBD1 or TRBD2 may be the D gene (5 bases each). Per germline, CDR1 MNHEY and CDR2 SVGAGI. The CDR3 sequence is 14 residues long. Between the trimmed V and J ends, which lost 8 bases and 1 base, there was a span of 15 bases. CDR3 region: CASGRGVLSYEQYF. The CDR3 bases are TGTGCCAGCGGGAGAGGGGTCTTATCCTACGAGCAGTACTTC.

This sequence joins TRBV10-1 and TRBJ2-3; D not certain. V was clipped by 3 bases and J by 4 bases, with 14 bases between them. CDR3 size: 15 residues. CDR1 WNHNN and CDR2 SYGVQD come from the germline V gene (reference sequence). For the CDR3, the DNA is TGCGCCAGCAGTGATTTGCAAGAGTACTCAGATACGCAGTATTTT. Translating it yields CASSDLQEYSDTQYF.

The gene calls are TRBV11-3 and TRBJ2-5, with no clear D. This CDR3 is 13 amino acids long. CDR1 and CDR2 from the germline V gene are SGHNT and YENEEA. The V end was cut by 5 bases, the J end by 5 bases, with 12 bases between. The CDR3 DNA sequence: TGTGCCAGCAGCAGAGCCAAGACGGAGACCCAGTACTTC. Translated, it gives CASSRAKTETQYF.

V and J are TRBV2 and TRBJ1-3; 7 nucleotides line up with TRBD1. Germline values: CDR1 SNHLY, CDR2 FYNNEI. The CDR3 contains 14 residues. Trimming at V came to 4 bases and at J to 0 bases, leaving 0 bases not matched to a gene. CDR3 in DNA: TGTGCCAGCAGTGGACAGGGCTCTGGAAACACCATATATTTT. As protein: CASSGQGSGNTIYF.

In DNA form, the CDR3 reads TGTGCCAGCAGCCGCGAAGGACTCTCGAACACCGGGGAGCTGTTTTTT. Its protein is CASSREGLSNTGELFF. The chain has TRBV13 and TRBJ2-2; the D gene is possibly TRBD2 (5 bases). The CDR3 sequence is 16 residues long. Deletions cut 5 bases from V and 0 bases from J, with 13 bases between. Germline V gene data show CDR1 as PRHDT and CDR2 as FYEKMQ (reference sequence).